Sequencing of this TCR beta chain was carried out in a study of cytomegalovirus exposure and HLA in healthy donors. The PCR ran on 60 Vbeta and 13 Jbeta primers. The assay was immunoSEQ multiplex PCR, and TCRdb's table has in-frame clones only and misses some. This table holds nearly 110,000 clones, under 80% found once. The V segment lost 5 bases and the J segment 0 bases; nucleotides outside the gene matches: 10. CDR1 MNHEY and CDR2 SMNVEV come from the germline V gene (reference sequence). CDR3 size: 18 residues. Material: PBMCs. The chain joins TRBV27 to TRBJ2-6; 7 bases map to TRBD1. The sequence was collected from a woman aged 35 to 49 in good health and CMV-seropositive. The CDR3 nucleotides read TGTGCCAGCAGTCTAAACCCGGGACAGCCCTCTGGGGCCAACGTCCTGACTTTC. Protein product: CASSLNPGQPSGANVLTF.